Presented here are 28 T cell receptor beta chains from one specimen sequenced in a study of identical twins. TCRdb re-derived calls from the 5' RACE reads in MiXCR, one entry per CDR3 protein. The data show 450,000 to 600,000 distinct CDR3 sequences, approximately 20% seen once. This sample was also put to use in a study of yellow fever vaccine responses in identical twins.

Sequenced: CD4+ T cells sorted from blood. The receptors stem from a woman under 30 in good health.

The chain employs TRBV24-1 and TRBJ2-3; 8 nucleotides align to TRBD2. The CDR3 is made up of 15 amino acids. CDR1 and CDR2 (germline): KGHDR, SFDVKD. J gave up 5 bases and V 3 bases, and 6 bases lay outside the gene matches. This CDR3 is CATSDGLAYLDTQYF. Written as DNA, the CDR3 is TGTGCCACCAGTGATGGACTAGCTTACTTAGATACGCAGTATTTT.

This chain joins TRBV12-3 or TRBV12-4 and TRBJ1-1, with no clear D. V lost 6 bases to trimming and J lost 7 bases, with 9 bases between them. This CDR3 has 11 amino acids. The CDR3 coding sequence is TGTGCCAGCAGACCCGTCGGTGAAGCTTTCTTT. Protein product: CASRPVGEAFF.

This clonotype came up a few times. The chain carries TRBV20-1 and TRBJ1-1, with 7 bases aligning to TRBD1. This CDR3 region has 16 residues. V was pared by 1 base and J by 1 base, with 9 bases of the junction left unmatched. Germline CDR1 DFQATT, CDR2 SNEGSKA (reference sequence). CDR3 sequence: CSARGNSGGSNTEAFF. The CDR3 coding sequence is TGCAGTGCTAGAGGAAACTCAGGGGGATCGAACACTGAAGCTTTCTTT.

The chain recombines TRBV20-1 with TRBJ1-1; D unclear. Germline assignment: CDR1 DFQATT and CDR2 SNEGSKA (reference sequence). V lost 0 bases, J lost 0 bases, and 14 bases lay in between. The CDR3 sequence is 16 residues long. CDR3: CSARDLGTFMNTEAFF. The CDR3 nucleotides are TGCAGTGCTAGAGATCTAGGAACCTTCATGAACACTGAAGCTTTCTTT.

This chain joins TRBV7-7 and TRBJ2-1, with TRBD2 identical over 7 bases. The germline gives CDR1 SSHAT, CDR2 FNYEAQ (reference sequence). Trimming at V came to 1 base and at J to 10 bases, leaving 10 bases not matched to a gene. This CDR3 has 15 amino acids. This chain's CDR3 is CASSLGFRIGGEQFF. The CDR3 nucleotides are TGTGCCAGCAGCTTAGGTTTCCGCATCGGGGGGGAGCAGTTCTTC. Combining the CDR3 with reference TRBV7-7 and TRBJ2-1 gives the whole variable domain GAGVSQSPRYKVTKRGQDVTLRCDPISSHATLYWYQQALGQGPEFLTYFNYEAQPDKSGLPSDRFSAERPEGSISTLTIQRTEQRDSAMYRCASSLGFRIGGEQFFGPGTRLTVL.

V usage is TRBV15 and J usage is TRBJ2-1, with D possibly TRBD2 on 5 matching bases. Germline V gene sequence: CDR1 LNHNV, CDR2 YYDKDF (reference sequence). The germline V and J ends were trimmed by 4 bases and 4 bases, with 14 bases remaining between them. This CDR3 region has 15 residues. The CDR3 loop reads CATSTRDAGYNEQFF. In nucleotides, the CDR3 is TGTGCCACCAGCACCCGTGATGCGGGTTACAATGAGCAGTTCTTC.

In its sample, this clonotype was seen a few times. This chain joins TRBV10-3 and TRBJ2-1; maybe TRBD2 (6 bases). Between the trimmed V and J ends, which lost 1 base and 2 bases, there was a span of 12 bases. Germline V gives CDR1 ENHRY, CDR2 SYGVKD. CDR3 length: 16 amino acids. The CDR3: CAISEYREPPYNEQFF. DNA for the CDR3: TGTGCCATCAGTGAGTACCGGGAGCCCCCCTACAATGAGCAGTTCTTC.

In this sample, this clonotype turned up a few times. The chain employs TRBV27 and TRBJ2-1; 10 bases agree with TRBD1. Trimming at V came to 5 bases and at J to 5 bases, leaving 6 bases not matched to a gene. CDR1 is MNHEY and CDR2 is SMNVEV in the germline V gene (reference sequence). The CDR3 spans 15 residues. The DNA of the CDR3 is TGTGCCAGCAGTCCACCCGGGACAGGGGACAATGAGCAGTTCTTC. Its protein product is CASSPPGTGDNEQFF.

The rearrangement links TRBV20-1 to TRBJ2-1; no firm D call. The V gene lost 2 bases and the J gene lost 8 bases, with 13 bases spanning the gap. This CDR3 comprises 13 residues. Germline V lookup: CDR1 DFQATT, CDR2 SNEGSKA (reference sequence). CDR3 residues: CSARTPLRDEQFF. The CDR3 coding sequence is TGCAGTGCTAGAACCCCTCTCAGAGATGAGCAGTTCTTC.

The CDR3 bases are TGTGCCAGCAGCCCGATCGACAGGGGTGGCAATGAGCAGTTCTTC. Its translation: CASSPIDRGGNEQFF. The V call is TRBV6-2 or TRBV6-3, the J call TRBJ2-1; 8 nucleotides agree with TRBD1. This CDR3 is built from 15 residues. Germline V gene sequence: CDR1 MNHEY, CDR2 SVGEGT. Trimming cost V 6 bases and J 6 bases; bases outside gene matches: 10.

This chain joins TRBV12-3 or TRBV12-4 and TRBJ1-6, with TRBD1 as a possible D gene (6 bases). The length of the CDR3 is 11 residues. The V and J ends lost 5 bases and 14 bases respectively, with 10 bases between them. CDR3 sequence (DNA): TGTGCCAGCAGTACAGGGATTTCCCTCCACTTT. Its protein product is CASSTGISLHF.

V usage is TRBV20-1 and J usage is TRBJ2-3; D may be TRBD1 (6 bases). Trimming cost V 5 bases and J 4 bases, with 13 bases left between them. The CDR3 has 13 residues. Germline V gene lookup returns CDR1 DFQATT and CDR2 SNEGSKA (reference sequence). CDR3 sequence: CSADRISADTQYF. In DNA, the CDR3 is TGCAGTGCTGACAGGATCAGCGCAGATACGCAGTATTTT.

This clonotype appeared a few times. This sequence joins TRBV19 and TRBJ1-1; maybe TRBD1 (5 bases). V was shortened by 10 bases and J by 6 bases, with 24 bases between the two germline ends. The CDR3 is 15 residues long. Germline values: CDR1 LNHDA, CDR2 SQIVND (reference sequence). In DNA form, the CDR3 reads TGTGCCATCCGGGGCAACGGGGGGAGAGTTGCTGAAGCTTTCTTT. It yields the protein CAIRGNGGRVAEAFF.

This clonotype has at least ten counts. The junction departs from germline at one end; a sequencing error may be responsible. The CDR3 sequence is CASSPRGSYNEQFF. The CDR3 DNA sequence: TGCGCCAGCAGCCCGAGGGGGTCCTACAATGAGCAGTTCTTC. The chain is built from TRBV9 and TRBJ2-1, with TRBD1 as a possible D gene (6 bases). Germline lookup yields CDR1 SGDLS and CDR2 YYNGEE. The CDR3 has 14 amino acids.

The rearrangement links TRBV10-3 to TRBJ2-1; D call uncertain. V was trimmed by 6 bases and J by 0 bases, leaving 21 bases between them. Germline CDR1 ENHRY, CDR2 SYGVKD. The CDR3 loop spans 18 amino acids. The CDR3 region is CAISPGLPARSSYNEQFF. CDR3 sequence (DNA): TGTGCCATCAGCCCTGGGCTACCGGCCCGTAGCTCCTACAATGAGCAGTTCTTC.

The sample holds a few counts of this clonotype. The chain combines TRBV20-1 with TRBJ2-7; 8 nucleotides align to TRBD2. This CDR3 spans 13 amino acids. Germline CDR1 reads DFQATT; CDR2 reads SNEGSKA (reference sequence). Unmatched junction bases numbered 1, after V lost 0 bases and J lost 3 bases. Here the CDR3 reads CSARDRGGYEQYV. In nucleotides, the CDR3 is TGCAGTGCTAGAGATCGGGGGGGCTACGAGCAGTACGTC.

This clonotype was detected a few times. CDR3 sequence: CSARRRLAGRNEQFF. The DNA for the CDR3 is TGCAGTGCGAGACGGAGACTAGCGGGCCGCAATGAGCAGTTCTTC. The J gene is TRBJ2-1, the V gene TRBV20-1; 10 nucleotides match TRBD2. Trimming removed 6 bases from V and 6 bases from J; junction bases left unmatched: 11. This CDR3 has 15 amino acids. CDR1 and CDR2 from the germline V gene are DFQATT and SNEGSKA (reference sequence).

The chain is built from TRBV20-1 and TRBJ2-1; D perhaps matches TRBD2 (5 bases). CDR3 size: 14 residues. The V end was cut by 1 base, the J end by 5 bases, with 12 bases between. The V gene's germline CDR1 is DFQATT and CDR2 SNEGSKA (reference sequence). The CDR3 DNA reads TGCAGTGCTAGAGTCCGGGCGGGCGACAATGAGCAGTTCTTC. Translation: CSARVRAGDNEQFF.

The chain employs TRBV4-1 and TRBJ2-3, with 7 bases matching TRBD1. J was trimmed by 0 bases and V by 0 bases; bases with no gene match: 9. Per germline, CDR1 MGHRA and CDR2 YSYEKL. This CDR3 spans 18 amino acids. The CDR3 DNA reads TGCGCCAGCAGCCAAGAATCCTTGGGACAGCTAAGCACAGATACGCAGTATTTT. Translation: CASSQESLGQLSTDTQYF.

This clonotype was observed a few times. The chain combines TRBV6-1 with TRBJ2-5; tentatively, D is TRBD1 (6 bases). The CDR3 runs to 15 residues. Germline lookup yields CDR1 MNHNS and CDR2 SASEGT. V lost 1 base and J lost 1, with 10 bases in between. The CDR3: CASSEVPGAQETQYF. The CDR3 nucleotides are TGTGCCAGCAGTGAAGTACCAGGGGCCCAAGAGACCCAGTACTTC.

This clonotype was picked up one time. This rearrangement joins TRBV15 to TRBJ2-2; D is ambiguous. The ends were cut back, 1 base at V and 6 bases at J, with 9 bases in the middle. Germline V gene lookup returns CDR1 LNHNV and CDR2 YYDKDF (reference sequence). CDR3 length equals 14 residues. CDR3 loop: CATSRVGFSGELFF. In DNA, the CDR3 is TGTGCCACCAGCAGAGTAGGGTTTTCCGGGGAGCTGTTTTTT.

This CDR3 is CASSLVGRAGSNEQFF. CDR3 bases: TGTGCCAGCAGCCTGGTGGGCAGGGCGGGGTCCAATGAGCAGTTCTTC. This chain connects TRBV7-8 to TRBJ2-1; D is possibly TRBD2 (6 bases). CDR1 is SGHVS, CDR2 FQNEAQ, per germline. Trimming removed 5 bases from V and 6 bases from J, with 20 bases in between. This CDR3 contains 16 residues.

In nucleotides, the CDR3 is TGTGCCAGCAGCCAAGATCCCCGACAGGGGGGTGAGCAGTTCTTC. It codes for CASSQDPRQGGEQFF. The chain carries TRBV4-2 and TRBJ2-1, with 9 bases lining up with TRBD1. V dropped 0 bases and J dropped 9; count of bases not matched to a gene: 6. This CDR3 contains 15 residues. Germline-derived CDR1 and CDR2 are LGHNA and YNFKEQ.

This clonotype was counted between two and nine times. At one end the junction does not follow the germline gene, possibly because of a read error. The chain combines TRBV2 with TRBJ2-5; 8 nucleotides agree with TRBD2. This CDR3 region has 11 residues. Looked up from germline, CDR1 is SNHLY and CDR2 is FYNNEI. Written as DNA, the CDR3 is TGTGCCAGCAGTGTCGAAGCGGGGGATAACTTC. The encoded protein is CASSVEAGDNF.

The CDR3 DNA follows: TGTGCCACCAGTGATGGCAGGGGGTCGAACGAGCAGTACTTC. It is translated as CATSDGRGSNEQYF. J is TRBJ2-7 and V is TRBV24-1; 7 positions match TRBD1. CDR1 is KGHDR and CDR2 is SFDVKD in the germline V gene. This CDR3 spans 14 amino acids. Trimming took 3 bases from V and 5 from J; bases not matched to a gene: 6.

Notes on this clonotype: Relative to the germline gene, one junction end is altered; a read error may explain this. The chain joins TRBV24-1 to TRBJ1-1; 7 bases align to TRBD1. CDR3 length equals 13 residues. Germline CDR1 is KGHDR and CDR2 is SFDVKD. The CDR3 region is CANSLGGRTEAFF. The CDR3 DNA reads TGTGCCAACAGTTTAGGGGGCAGAACTGAAGCTTTCTTT.

The chain is built from TRBV10-3 and TRBJ2-2; 14 nucleotides align to TRBD2. Germline CDR1 is ENHRY and CDR2 is SYGVKD. The V gene end was trimmed by 4 bases and the J gene end by 0 bases; junction bases not matched to a gene: 4. The CDR3 loop spans 18 amino acids. CDR3 residues: CAISAGLAGASNTGELFF. CDR3 nucleotides: TGTGCCATCAGTGCGGGACTAGCGGGGGCATCGAACACCGGGGAGCTGTTTTTT.

The V and J genes are TRBV2 and TRBJ2-7; D call uncertain. The germline V and J ends were trimmed by 7 bases and 4 bases, with 17 bases remaining between them. Germline assignment: CDR1 SNHLY and CDR2 FYNNEI. The CDR3 is 14 residues long. CDR3 nucleotides: TGTGCCAGCACCAACCCACTCAAGAAGTACGAGCAGTACTTC. Translating it yields CASTNPLKKYEQYF.